Following are 24 T cell receptor beta chains from one sample sequenced in a study of OX40 agonist ivuxolimab in advanced cancers. Assay used: immunoSEQ multiplex PCR; TCRdb lists only in-frame clones, some missing. In the table there are around 56,000 clones, over 75% of which are singletons. This specimen was CD4+ or CD8+ T cells sorted from blood, taken in a trial of the OX40 agonist ivuxolimab. The receptors here all came from an adult with an advanced solid tumor such as melanoma, head and neck, liver or kidney cancer.

The chain employs TRBV27 and TRBJ1-5; 9 bases align to TRBD1. Trimming took 8 bases from V and 4 from J; bases not matched to a gene: 15. Germline V gene data show CDR1 as MNHEY and CDR2 as SMNVEV (reference sequence). The CDR3 covers 17 residues. The CDR3, as DNA: TGTGCCAGCGGGATCCTGAGGACGGGGACAGGGAATCAGCCCCAGCATTTT. Translation: CASGILRTGTGNQPQHF.

The sample holds a few counts of this clone. CDR3 in DNA: TGTGCCAGCAGCTCCGCGGGAGGCAACACTGAAGCTTTCTTT. The encoded protein is CASSSAGGNTEAFF. The chain joins TRBV6-1 to TRBJ1-1; D is undetermined. Trimming shortened V by 6 bases and J by 2 bases, and 13 bases separated the two germline ends. This CDR3 is built from 14 residues. Germline V gene data show CDR1 as MNHNS and CDR2 as SASEGT.

This chain uses TRBV10-3 with TRBJ1-1; D might be TRBD1 (5 bases). The germline V gene encodes CDR1 ENHRY and CDR2 SYGVKD. The CDR3 length is 12 residues. V lost 7 bases and J lost 5, with 11 bases in between. CDR3 DNA: TGTGCCATCAACGAACGGGGGACTGAAGCTTTCTTT. Protein product: CAINERGTEAFF.

V is TRBV28 and J is TRBJ2-7; TRBD1 aligns across 10 bases. The CDR3 runs 12 residues. Germline CDR1 reads MDHEN; CDR2 reads SYDVKM. The J segment lost 3 bases and the V segment lost 8 bases, leaving 1 base of the junction unmatched. The CDR3 sequence: CASGQGVYEQYF. The DNA of the CDR3 is TGTGCCAGCGGACAGGGGGTCTACGAGCAGTACTTC. The entire variable domain, with the rest obtained from reference TRBV28 and TRBJ2-7, is as follows: DVKVTQSSRYLVKRTGEKVFLECVQDMDHENMFWYRQDPGLGLRLIYFSYDVKMKEKGDIPEGYSVSREKKERFSLILESASTNQTSMYLCASGQGVYEQYFGPGTRLTVT.

The chain is built from TRBV25-1 and TRBJ1-2; D possibly corresponds to TRBD1 (5 bases). With 5 bases removed from V and 8 bases from J, the gap between germline ends came to 12 bases. The length of the CDR3 is 12 residues. Germline V gene sequence: CDR1 MGHDK, CDR2 SYGVNS. The DNA for the CDR3 is TGTGCCAGCAGTCGACAGATTGGGGGCTACACCTTC. Translating gives CASSRQIGGYTF.

The V gene is TRBV4-3, the J gene TRBJ2-5, with 9 bases fitting TRBD1. The CDR3 extends over 16 amino acids. The ends lost 0 bases at V and 1 base at J; junction bases unmatched: 3. CDR1 and CDR2 (germline): LGHNA, YSLEER. The chain's CDR3 is CASSQDRTGAQETQYF. Written as DNA, the CDR3 is TGCGCCAGCAGCCAAGATCGGACAGGGGCCCAAGAGACCCAGTACTTC.

Only one count was recorded for this clone. The chain combines TRBV11-2 with TRBJ1-3, with D unresolved. Germline values: CDR1 SGHAT, CDR2 FQNNGV. The length of the CDR3 is 17 residues. V was trimmed by 0 bases and J by 4 bases, leaving 16 bases between them. CDR3 DNA sequence: TGTGCCAGCAGCTTAGATCGAGTAGGAGGCACGGGAAACACCATATATTTT. Encoded protein: CASSLDRVGGTGNTIYF.

CDR3 in DNA: TGTGCCAGCAGCTTAGTAGGTAGGGGCCACTCCTACAATGAGCAGTTCTTC. Translation gives CASSLVGRGHSYNEQFF. The chain carries TRBV7-9 and TRBJ2-1; tentative D call: TRBD1 (5 bases). The germline V gene encodes CDR1 SEHNR and CDR2 FQNEAQ (reference sequence). This CDR3 comprises 17 residues. V shed 1 base and J shed 0 bases, with 13 bases lying between them.

The CDR3 reads CASLGTSGRTTYEQYF. The CDR3, as DNA: TGTGCCAGCCTAGGGACTAGCGGGAGGACTACCTACGAGCAGTACTTC. The chain has TRBV2 and TRBJ2-7, with 15 bases matching TRBD2. Germline V gene sequence: CDR1 SNHLY, CDR2 FYNNEI. The CDR3 has 16 residues. The junction had 7 bases not matched to a gene; V was cut back by 8 bases and J by 2 bases.

This clone has just a few counts. This rearrangement joins TRBV19 to TRBJ1-2; D perhaps matches TRBD1 (6 bases). This CDR3 contains 12 residues. Trimming cost V 10 bases and J 6 bases, with 15 bases left between them. CDR1 is LNHDA and CDR2 is SQIVND in the germline V gene (reference sequence). Written as DNA, the CDR3 is TGTGCCACGATGGACAGTAGAAATGGCTACACCTTC. It specifies CATMDSRNGYTF.

V gene TRBV7-9 combines with J gene TRBJ2-5; 11 bases line up with TRBD2. This CDR3 has 14 amino acids. The germline CDR1 and CDR2 sequences are SEHNR and FQNEAQ (reference sequence). Losses at the gene ends were 7 bases for V and 2 bases for J; bases not matched to a gene: 3. In DNA, the CDR3 is TGTGCCAGCAAGCTAGCGGGAGGTCAAGAGACCCAGTACTTC. Protein product: CASKLAGGQETQYF.

V and J are TRBV7-6 and TRBJ1-1; D is unclear. This CDR3 has 15 amino acids. Germline lookup yields CDR1 SGHVS and CDR2 FNYEAQ. The ends were cut back, 3 bases at V and 1 base at J, with 12 bases in the middle. The CDR3 here is CASSLRPEGNTEAFF. The CDR3 nucleotides read TGTGCCAGCAGCTTGCGTCCAGAGGGGAACACTGAAGCTTTCTTT. Using reference TRBV7-6 and TRBJ1-1 for the parts outside the CDR3, the full variable domain is GAGVSQSPRYKVTKRGQDVALRCDPISGHVSLYWYRQALGQGPEFLTYFNYEAQQDKSGLPNDRFSAERPEGSISTLTIQRTEQRDSAMYRCASSLRPEGNTEAFFGQGTRLTVV.

The chain is built from TRBV28 and TRBJ2-7; D perhaps matches TRBD1 (6 bases). Germline V gene data show CDR1 as MDHEN and CDR2 as SYDVKM. Trimming took off 6 bases at V and 5 bases at J, with 14 bases between the two ends. This CDR3 contains 13 residues. The CDR3 DNA follows: TGTGCCAGCAGGCTCCTTGGGGGCCACGAGCAGTACTTC. It translates to CASRLLGGHEQYF.

This chain links TRBV5-1 with TRBJ2-7; D is undetermined. This CDR3 has 14 residues. V gave up 4 bases and J gave up 2 bases, with 13 bases separating them. Germline CDR1 is SGHRS and CDR2 is YFSETQ. The CDR3 DNA reads TGCGCCAGCAGCGTGGAAACCGGGCCCTACGAGCAGTACGTC. It translates to CASSVETGPYEQYV.

The J gene is TRBJ2-2, the V gene TRBV19, with 8 bases fitting TRBD1. The J segment lost 6 bases and the V segment lost 3 bases, leaving 3 bases of the junction unmatched. CDR3 size: 14 residues. CDR1 and CDR2 from the germline V gene are LNHDA and SQIVND (reference sequence). The CDR3 loop is CASSIRQGPGELFF. DNA of the CDR3: TGTGCCAGTAGTATCAGACAGGGGCCCGGGGAGCTGTTTTTT.

The chain has TRBV15 and TRBJ1-1; D unresolved. The CDR3 runs to 12 residues. The ends were cut back, 3 bases at V and 4 bases at J, with 6 bases in the middle. Germline lookup yields CDR1 LNHNV and CDR2 YYDKDF (reference sequence). The CDR3 DNA reads as TGTGCCACCAGCAGGACCGGCACTGAAGCTTTCTTT. Protein product: CATSRTGTEAFF.

The CDR3 sequence: CASSLEGEETQYF. CDR3 nucleotides: TGTGCCAGCAGTTTAGAAGGGGAAGAGACCCAGTACTTC. The V and J genes are TRBV27 and TRBJ2-5; D perhaps matches TRBD1 (5 bases). Trimming took off 2 bases at V and 3 bases at J, with 7 bases between the two ends. The CDR3 sequence is 13 residues long. Per germline, CDR1 MNHEY and CDR2 SMNVEV (reference sequence).

V usage is TRBV2 and J usage is TRBJ2-1, with TRBD1 matching 9 bases. Germline CDR1 is SNHLY and CDR2 is FYNNEI. With V trimmed by 0 bases and J by 4 bases, 1 base remained unmatched. The CDR3 is 15 amino acids. CDR3 bases: TGTGCCAGCAGTGAAGCGACAGGGGGTTACAATGAGCAGTTCTTC. Protein: CASSEATGGYNEQFF.

J is TRBJ1-1 and V is TRBV28; tentative D call: TRBD1 (5 bases). Germline-derived CDR1 and CDR2 are MDHEN and SYDVKM. V was trimmed by 1 base and J by 1 base, leaving 10 bases between them. The CDR3 runs 15 residues. This CDR3 reads CASSLYGTRNTEAFF. CDR3 nucleotides: TGTGCCAGCAGTTTATACGGGACGAGGAACACTGAAGCTTTCTTT.

The rearrangement joins TRBV7-2 to TRBJ2-3; D could derive from TRBD1 or TRBD2 (5 bases each). Trimming removed 7 bases from V and 2 bases from J, with 10 bases in between. The CDR3 is 13 amino acids. Per the germline V gene, CDR1 is SGHTA and CDR2 is FQGNSA. CDR3 in DNA: TGTGCCAGCACGGGGCCCCCCACAGATACGCAGTATTTT. Its protein product is CASTGPPTDTQYF.

The rearrangement joins TRBV5-4 to TRBJ1-1; no reliable D call. This CDR3 spans 13 amino acids. Germline CDR1 SGHNT, CDR2 YYREEE (reference sequence). The ends were cut back, 4 bases at V and 2 bases at J, with 9 bases in the middle. CDR3 amino acids: CASSLGLNTEAFF. The CDR3 nucleotides are TGTGCCAGCAGCCTAGGGTTAAACACTGAAGCTTTCTTT. The whole variable domain, filled in from reference TRBV5-4 and TRBJ1-1, reads ETGVTQSPTHLIKTRGQQVTLRCSSQSGHNTVSWYQQALGQGPQFIFQYYREEENGRGNFPPRFSGLQFPNYSSELNVNALELDDSALYLCASSLGLNTEAFFGQGTRLTVV.

The chain combines TRBV7-2 with TRBJ1-1; D ambiguous. The germline V gene has CDR1 SGHTA and CDR2 FQGNSA. The CDR3 is 17 residues long. V was clipped by 3 bases and J by 0 bases, with 17 bases between them. The CDR3 region is CASSFGVSEFLNTEAFF. The CDR3 DNA reads as TGTGCCAGCAGCTTCGGTGTCAGCGAATTTCTGAACACTGAAGCTTTCTTT.

About this clone: Other nucleotide sequences in the sample specify the same CDR3. The chain carries TRBV11-2 and TRBJ2-7, with D possibly TRBD1 on 5 matching bases. This CDR3 region has 13 residues. The germline V gene has CDR1 SGHAT and CDR2 FQNNGV. The CDR3 DNA is TGTGCCAGTAGCTTAGGGGCCACCTACGAGCAGTACGTC. Amino acids: CASSLGATYEQYV.

The chain has TRBV27 and TRBJ1-2; weak D call: TRBD1 (5 bases). Germline V gives CDR1 MNHEY, CDR2 SMNVEV (reference sequence). V gave up 8 bases and J gave up 4 bases, with 11 bases separating them. CDR3 length equals 12 residues. The CDR3 reads CASWGVLYGYTF. The CDR3 DNA reads TGTGCCAGCTGGGGGGTCCTCTATGGCTACACCTTC.